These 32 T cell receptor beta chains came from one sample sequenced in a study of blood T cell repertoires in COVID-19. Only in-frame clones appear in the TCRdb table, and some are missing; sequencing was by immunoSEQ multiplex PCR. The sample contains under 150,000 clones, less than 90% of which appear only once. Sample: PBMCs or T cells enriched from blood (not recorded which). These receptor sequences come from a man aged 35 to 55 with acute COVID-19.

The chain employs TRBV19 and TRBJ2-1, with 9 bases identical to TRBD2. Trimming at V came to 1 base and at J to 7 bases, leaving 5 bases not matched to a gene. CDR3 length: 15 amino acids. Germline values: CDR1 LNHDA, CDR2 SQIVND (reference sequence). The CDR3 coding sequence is TGTGCCAGTAGTATAGTCAGCGGGGGGAGAAATGAGCAGTTCTTC. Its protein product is CASSIVSGGRNEQFF.

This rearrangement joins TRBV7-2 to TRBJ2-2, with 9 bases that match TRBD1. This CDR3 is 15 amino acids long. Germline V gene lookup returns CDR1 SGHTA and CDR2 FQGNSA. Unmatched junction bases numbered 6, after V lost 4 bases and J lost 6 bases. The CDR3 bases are TGTGCCAGCAGCTCCGGGACAGGGTTTGCCGGGGAGCTGTTTTTT. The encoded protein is CASSSGTGFAGELFF.

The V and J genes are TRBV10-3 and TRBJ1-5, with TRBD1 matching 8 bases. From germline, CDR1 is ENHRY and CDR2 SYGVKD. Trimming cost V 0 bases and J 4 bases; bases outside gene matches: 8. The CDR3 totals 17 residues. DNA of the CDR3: TGTGCCATCAGTGAGTCGTGGTCGACAGGGGAGAATCAGCCCCAGCATTTT. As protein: CAISESWSTGENQPQHF.

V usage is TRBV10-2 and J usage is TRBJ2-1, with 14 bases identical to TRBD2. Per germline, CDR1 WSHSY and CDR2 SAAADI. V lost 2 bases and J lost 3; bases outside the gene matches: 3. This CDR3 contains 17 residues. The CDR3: CASSEGTSGGSYNEQFF. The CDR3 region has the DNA TGCGCCAGCAGTGAGGGGACTAGCGGGGGCAGCTACAATGAGCAGTTCTTC.

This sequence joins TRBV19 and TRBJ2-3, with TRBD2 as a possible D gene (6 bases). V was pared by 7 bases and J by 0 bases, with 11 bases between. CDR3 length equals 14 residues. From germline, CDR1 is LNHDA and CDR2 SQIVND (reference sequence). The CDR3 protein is CASNRDLSTDTQYF. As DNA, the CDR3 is TGTGCCAGTAATAGGGACTTGAGCACAGATACGCAGTATTTT.

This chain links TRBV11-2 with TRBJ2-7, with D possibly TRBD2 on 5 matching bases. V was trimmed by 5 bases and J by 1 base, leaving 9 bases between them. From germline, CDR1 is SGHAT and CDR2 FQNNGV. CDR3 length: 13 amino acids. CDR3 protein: CASSASHSYEQYF. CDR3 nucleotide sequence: TGTGCCAGCAGCGCTAGCCATTCCTACGAGCAGTACTTC.

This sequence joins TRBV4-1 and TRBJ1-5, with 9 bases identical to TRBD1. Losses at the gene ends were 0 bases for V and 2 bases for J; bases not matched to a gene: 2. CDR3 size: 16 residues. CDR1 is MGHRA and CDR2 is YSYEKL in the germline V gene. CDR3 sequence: CASSQEDRGRNQPQHF. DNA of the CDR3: TGCGCCAGCAGCCAAGAGGACAGGGGACGCAATCAGCCCCAGCATTTT.

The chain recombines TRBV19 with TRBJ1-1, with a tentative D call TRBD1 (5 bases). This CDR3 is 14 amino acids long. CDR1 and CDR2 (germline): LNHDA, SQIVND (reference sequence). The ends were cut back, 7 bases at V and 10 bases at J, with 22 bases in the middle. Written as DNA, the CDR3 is TGTGCCAGTACCGACCGGACAAACCCAACCGGAGCTTTCTTT. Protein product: CASTDRTNPTGAFF.

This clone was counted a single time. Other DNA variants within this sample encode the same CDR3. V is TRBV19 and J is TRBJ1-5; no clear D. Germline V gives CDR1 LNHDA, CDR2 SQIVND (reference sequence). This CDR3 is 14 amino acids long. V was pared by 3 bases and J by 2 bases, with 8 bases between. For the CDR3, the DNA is TGTGCCAGTAGTATGCGGGCGGGCAATCAGCCCCAGCATTTT. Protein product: CASSMRAGNQPQHF.

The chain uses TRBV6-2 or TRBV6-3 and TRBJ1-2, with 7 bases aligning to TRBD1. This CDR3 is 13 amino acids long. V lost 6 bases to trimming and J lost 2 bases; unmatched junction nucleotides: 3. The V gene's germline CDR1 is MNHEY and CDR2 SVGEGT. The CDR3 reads CASSLQGNYGYTF. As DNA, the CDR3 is TGTGCCAGCAGCCTACAGGGGAACTATGGCTACACCTTC.

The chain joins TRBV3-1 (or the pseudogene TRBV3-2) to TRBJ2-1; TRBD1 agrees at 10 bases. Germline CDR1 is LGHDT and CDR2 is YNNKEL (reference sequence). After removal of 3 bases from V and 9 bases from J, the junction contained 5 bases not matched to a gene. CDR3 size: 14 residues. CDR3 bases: TGTGCCAGCAGCCAGGGGACAGGGGCTGGTGAGCAGTTCTTC. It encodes CASSQGTGAGEQFF.

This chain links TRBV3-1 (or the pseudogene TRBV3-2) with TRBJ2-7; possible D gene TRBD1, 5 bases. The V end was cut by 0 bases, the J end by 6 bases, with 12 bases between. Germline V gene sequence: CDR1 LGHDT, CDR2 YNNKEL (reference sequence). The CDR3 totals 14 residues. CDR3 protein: CASSQDRVWGEQYF. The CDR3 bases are TGTGCCAGCAGCCAAGACAGGGTCTGGGGCGAGCAGTACTTC.

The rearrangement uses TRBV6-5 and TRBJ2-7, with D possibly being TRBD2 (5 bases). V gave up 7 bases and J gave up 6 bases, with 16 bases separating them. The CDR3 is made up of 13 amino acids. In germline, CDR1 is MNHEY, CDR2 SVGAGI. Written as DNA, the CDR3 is TGTGCCAGCAAACTAGAACAACCTCTCGAGCAGTACTTC. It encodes CASKLEQPLEQYF.

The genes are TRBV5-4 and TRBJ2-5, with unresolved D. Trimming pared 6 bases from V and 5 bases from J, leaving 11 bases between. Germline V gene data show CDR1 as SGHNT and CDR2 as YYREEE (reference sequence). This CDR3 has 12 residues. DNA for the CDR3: TGTGCCAGCACCCCCTCCTCGGAGACCCAGTACTTC. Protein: CASTPSSETQYF.

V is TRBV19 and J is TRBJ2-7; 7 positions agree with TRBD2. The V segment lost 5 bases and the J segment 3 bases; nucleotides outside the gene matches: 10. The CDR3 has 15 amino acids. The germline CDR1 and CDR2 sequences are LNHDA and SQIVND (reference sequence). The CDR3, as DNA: TGTGCCAGTAGTGAGCTAGCGGACCGATTCTACGAGCAGTACTTC. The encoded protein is CASSELADRFYEQYF.

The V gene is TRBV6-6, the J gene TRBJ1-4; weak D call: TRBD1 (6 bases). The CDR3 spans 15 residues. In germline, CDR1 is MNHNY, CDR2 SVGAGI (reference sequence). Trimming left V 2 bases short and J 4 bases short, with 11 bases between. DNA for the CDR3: TGTGCCAGCAGTTACGGGGGCGGAATTAATGAAAAACTGTTTTTT. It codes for CASSYGGGINEKLFF.

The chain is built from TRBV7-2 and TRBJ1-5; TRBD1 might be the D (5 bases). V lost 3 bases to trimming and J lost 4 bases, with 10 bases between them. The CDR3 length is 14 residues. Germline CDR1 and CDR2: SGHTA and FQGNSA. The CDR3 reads CASSFGADNQPQHF. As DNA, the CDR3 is TGTGCCAGCAGCTTTGGGGCGGATAATCAGCCCCAGCATTTT.

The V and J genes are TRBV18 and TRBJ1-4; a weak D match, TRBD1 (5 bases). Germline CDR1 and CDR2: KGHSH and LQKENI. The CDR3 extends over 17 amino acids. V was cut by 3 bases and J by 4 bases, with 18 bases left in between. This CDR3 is CASSPRPPGGHNEKLFF. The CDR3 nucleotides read TGTGCCAGCTCACCCCGGCCTCCCGGGGGTCATAATGAAAAACTGTTTTTT.

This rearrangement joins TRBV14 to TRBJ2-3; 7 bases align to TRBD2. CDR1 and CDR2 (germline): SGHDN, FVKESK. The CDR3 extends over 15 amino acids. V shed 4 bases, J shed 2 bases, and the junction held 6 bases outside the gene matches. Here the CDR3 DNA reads TGTGCCAGCAGCCTCCTAAGCGGGAACACAGATACGCAGTATTTT. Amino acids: CASSLLSGNTDTQYF.

The CDR3 loop is CASSHPEGGRGGELFF. CDR3 DNA: TGTGCCAGCAGCCATCCTGAGGGGGGGCGAGGCGGGGAGCTGTTTTTT. The chain has TRBV28 and TRBJ2-2, with D maybe TRBD2 (7 bases). CDR3 length: 16 amino acids. V shed 6 bases and J shed 7 bases, with 21 bases lying between them. Germline V CDR1 and CDR2: MDHEN, SYDVKM. The full variable domain, its missing parts supplied by reference TRBV28 and TRBJ2-2, is DVKVTQSSRYLVKRTGEKVFLECVQDMDHENMFWYRQDPGLGLRLIYFSYDVKMKEKGDIPEGYSVSREKKERFSLILESASTNQTSMYLCASSHPEGGRGGELFFGEGSRLTVL.

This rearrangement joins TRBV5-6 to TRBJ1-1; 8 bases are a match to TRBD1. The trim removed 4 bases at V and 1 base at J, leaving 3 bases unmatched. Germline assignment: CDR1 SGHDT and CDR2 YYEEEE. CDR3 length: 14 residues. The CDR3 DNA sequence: TGTGCCAGCAGCGGACAGGGAAGGAACACTGAAGCTTTCTTT. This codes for CASSGQGRNTEAFF.

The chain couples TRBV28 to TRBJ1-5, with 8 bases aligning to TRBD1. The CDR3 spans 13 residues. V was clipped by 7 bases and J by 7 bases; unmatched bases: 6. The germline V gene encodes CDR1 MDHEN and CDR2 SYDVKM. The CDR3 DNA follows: TGTGCCAGCATGACAGGGGTGTTCCAGCCCCAGCATTTT. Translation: CASMTGVFQPQHF.

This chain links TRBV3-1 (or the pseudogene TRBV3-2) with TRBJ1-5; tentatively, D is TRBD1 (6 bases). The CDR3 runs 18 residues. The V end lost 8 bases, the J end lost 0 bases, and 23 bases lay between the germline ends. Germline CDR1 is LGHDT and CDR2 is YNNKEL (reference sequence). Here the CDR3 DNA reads TGTGCCAGCGCACAGACGTGGGGGGGCGGATATAGCAATCAGCCCCAGCATTTT. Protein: CASAQTWGGGYSNQPQHF.

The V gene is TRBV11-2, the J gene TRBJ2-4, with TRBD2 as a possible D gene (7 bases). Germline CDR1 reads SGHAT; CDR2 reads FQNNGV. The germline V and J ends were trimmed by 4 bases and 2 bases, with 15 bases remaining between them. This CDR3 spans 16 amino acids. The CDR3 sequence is CASSYRGAGSKNIQYF. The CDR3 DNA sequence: TGTGCCAGCAGCTACCGGGGGGCAGGGTCCAAAAACATTCAGTACTTC.

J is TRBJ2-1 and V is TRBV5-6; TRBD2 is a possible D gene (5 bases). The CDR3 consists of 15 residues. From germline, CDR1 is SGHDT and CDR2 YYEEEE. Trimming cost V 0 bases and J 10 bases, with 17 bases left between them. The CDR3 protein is CASSLVASLEIEQFF. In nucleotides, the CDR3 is TGTGCCAGCAGCTTGGTCGCTAGCCTCGAGATCGAGCAGTTCTTC.

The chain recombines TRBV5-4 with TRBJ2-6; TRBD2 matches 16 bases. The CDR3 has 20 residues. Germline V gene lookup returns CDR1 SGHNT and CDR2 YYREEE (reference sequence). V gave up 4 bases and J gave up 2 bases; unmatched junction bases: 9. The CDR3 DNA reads TGTGCCAGCAGCCGAAAGGGACTAGCGGGAGGGAGGACTGGGGCCAACGTCCTGACTTTC. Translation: CASSRKGLAGGRTGANVLTF.

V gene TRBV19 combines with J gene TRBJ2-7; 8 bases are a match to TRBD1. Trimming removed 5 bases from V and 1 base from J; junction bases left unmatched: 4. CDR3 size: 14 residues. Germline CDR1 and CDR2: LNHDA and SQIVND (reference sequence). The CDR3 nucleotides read TGTGCCAGTAGTCGGGACAGGTTATCCTACGAGCAGTACTTC. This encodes CASSRDRLSYEQYF.

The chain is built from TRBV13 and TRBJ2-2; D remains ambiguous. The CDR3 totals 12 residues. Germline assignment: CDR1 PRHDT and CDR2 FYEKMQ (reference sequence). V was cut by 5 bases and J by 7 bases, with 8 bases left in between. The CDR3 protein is CASSPGDGELFF. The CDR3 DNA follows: TGTGCCAGCAGCCCGGGTGACGGGGAGCTGTTTTTT.

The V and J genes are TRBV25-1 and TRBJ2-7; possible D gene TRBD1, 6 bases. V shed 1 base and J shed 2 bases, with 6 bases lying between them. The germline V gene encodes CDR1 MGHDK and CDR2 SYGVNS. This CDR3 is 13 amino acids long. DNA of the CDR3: TGTGCCAGCAGTGAATGGACAGCCTACGAGCAGTACTTC. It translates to CASSEWTAYEQYF.

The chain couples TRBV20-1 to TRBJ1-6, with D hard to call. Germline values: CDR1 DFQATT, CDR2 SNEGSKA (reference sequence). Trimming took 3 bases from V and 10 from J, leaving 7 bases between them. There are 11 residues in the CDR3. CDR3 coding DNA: TGCAGTGCTAGGGCAGGATCACCCCTCCACTTT. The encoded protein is CSARAGSPLHF.

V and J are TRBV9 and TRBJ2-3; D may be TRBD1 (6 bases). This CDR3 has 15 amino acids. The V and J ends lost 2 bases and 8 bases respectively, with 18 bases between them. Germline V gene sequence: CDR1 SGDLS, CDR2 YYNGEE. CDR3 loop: CASSVRQDPQVTQYF. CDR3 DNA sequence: TGTGCCAGCAGCGTCCGACAGGACCCACAGGTTACGCAGTATTTT.

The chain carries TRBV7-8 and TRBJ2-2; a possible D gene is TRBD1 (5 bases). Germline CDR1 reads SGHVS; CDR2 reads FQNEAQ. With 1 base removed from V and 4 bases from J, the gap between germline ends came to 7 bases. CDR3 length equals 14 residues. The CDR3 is CASSLGQSTGELFF. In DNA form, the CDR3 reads TGTGCCAGCAGCTTAGGACAGAGCACCGGGGAGCTGTTTTTT.